This TCR beta chain emerged from a study of type 1 regulatory T cells. There are 14 residues in the CDR3. Trimming at V came to 6 bases and at J to 3 bases, leaving 8 bases not matched to a gene. Germline V gene data show CDR1 as SQVTM and CDR2 as ANQGSEA. This clonotype has a handful of counts. Its specificity is unknown. TCRdb used MiXCR to reprocess the reads, holding one entry per CDR3 protein. The sample holds around 3,000 distinct CDR3 sequences, 8% to 8.5% seen once. This chain links TRBV29-1 with TRBJ2-5; 9 bases are a match to TRBD1. The specimen sequenced was cultured T cells, either the whole culture or a sorted T cell fraction (not recorded which). This sequence originates from a human donor in good health. The CDR3 bases are TGCAGCGTCGGAACCGGGACAGGGAAAGAGACCCAGTACTTC. Translated: CSVGTGTGKETQYF.